Below, 22 T cell receptor beta chains from the same sample are listed, as sequenced in a study of shared clonotypes between healthy human individuals. The repertoire was sequenced with immunoSEQ multiplex PCR; TCRdb's copy has only in-frame clones and lacks some. The sample has more than 2 million clones, roughly 95% seen once. Positive CCR7 selection of CD45RO-negative cells yielded the naive CD8 cells, and terminally differentiated effector memory CD45RA+ cells were excluded. The sequenced material came from naive CD8+ T cells sorted from blood. All receptors come from a man younger than 35 in good health.

V and J are TRBV9 and TRBJ2-5, with D hard to call. The CDR3 consists of 13 residues. V shed 3 bases and J shed 2 bases, with 8 bases lying between them. Germline V gene data show CDR1 as SGDLS and CDR2 as YYNGEE. The DNA for the CDR3 is TGTGCCAGCAGCGCAGACTGGCAAGAGACCCAGTACTTC. It is translated as CASSADWQETQYF. Based on the CDR3 plus reference TRBV9 and TRBJ2-5, the full variable domain is DSGVTQTPKHLITATGQRVTLRCSPRSGDLSVYWYQQSLDQGLQFLIQYYNGEERAKGNILERFSAQQFPDLHSELNLSSLELGDSALYFCASSADWQETQYFGPGTRLLVL.

J is TRBJ2-7 and V is TRBV5-6, with 7 positions matching TRBD1. V trimming: 10 bases; J trimming: 0 bases; junction bases outside the gene matches: 10. Per the germline V gene, CDR1 is SGHDT and CDR2 is YYEEEE. The CDR3 covers 14 residues. The CDR3 nucleotides are TGTGCCTCCACGTTAGGGGACAGCTCCTACGAGCAGTACTTC. This gives the protein CASTLGDSSYEQYF.

The chain's CDR3 is CASSANNQETQYF. The CDR3 DNA sequence: TGTGCCAGCAGCGCAAACAACCAAGAGACCCAGTACTTC. This rearrangement joins TRBV11-1 to TRBJ2-5, with no clear D. The germline CDR1 and CDR2 sequences are SGHAT and FQDESV (reference sequence). The V end lost 5 bases, the J end lost 0 bases, and 7 bases lay between the germline ends. This CDR3 has 13 residues.

The V and J genes are TRBV18 and TRBJ2-7; D possibly corresponds to TRBD1 (5 bases). Per the germline V gene, CDR1 is KGHSH and CDR2 is LQKENI. The V and J ends lost 2 bases and 3 bases respectively, with 11 bases between them. CDR3 length equals 14 residues. The CDR3 spells CASSPAGHLYEQYF. In nucleotides, the CDR3 is TGTGCCAGCTCACCAGCAGGGCATCTCTACGAGCAGTACTTC.

The chain uses TRBV10-3 and TRBJ2-1, with TRBD2 as a possible D gene (5 bases). This CDR3 contains 17 residues. Germline values: CDR1 ENHRY, CDR2 SYGVKD. The V end was cut by 3 bases, the J end by 9 bases, with 24 bases between. Here the CDR3 DNA reads TGTGCCATCAGTGAAAGGGTAGCGCGAGGCGGTTTGAGTGAGCAGTTCTTC. Amino acid sequence: CAISERVARGGLSEQFF.

V gene TRBV5-5 combines with J gene TRBJ2-2; no definite D call. The V end was cut by 4 bases, the J end by 2 bases, with 18 bases between. The CDR3 sequence is 17 residues long. Germline V gene sequence: CDR1 SGHKS, CDR2 YYEKEE (reference sequence). This chain's CDR3 is CASSHRGLETNTGELFF. CDR3 sequence (DNA): TGTGCCAGCAGCCATCGTGGGCTAGAGACAAACACCGGGGAGCTGTTTTTT.

The V gene is TRBV7-6, the J gene TRBJ1-6; D possibly corresponds to TRBD1 (5 bases). V gave up 5 bases and J gave up 8 bases, with 13 bases separating them. This CDR3 is built from 14 residues. Germline-derived CDR1 and CDR2 are SGHVS and FNYEAQ. CDR3 sequence: CASSLGGGDSPLHF. The DNA of the CDR3 is TGTGCCAGCAGCCTTGGGGGTGGGGATTCACCCCTCCACTTT.

This chain joins TRBV13 and TRBJ1-2; 7 bases are shared with TRBD1. The CDR3 is 16 amino acids. Germline V gene data show CDR1 as PRHDT and CDR2 as FYEKMQ (reference sequence). V lost 5 bases and J lost 0; bases outside the gene matches: 9. This CDR3 is CASSQLGTDTNYGYTF. The CDR3 nucleotides are TGTGCCAGCAGCCAGTTGGGGACAGATACTAACTATGGCTACACCTTC.

The chain is built from TRBV13 and TRBJ2-3; TRBD2 matches 9 bases. The CDR3 covers 16 residues. CDR1 is PRHDT, CDR2 FYEKMQ, per germline (reference sequence). V gave up 5 bases and J gave up 3 bases; unmatched junction bases: 9. The CDR3 here is CASSHRPSGGTDTQYF. DNA of the CDR3: TGTGCCAGCAGCCATCGGCCCAGCGGGGGGACAGATACGCAGTATTTT.

This rearrangement joins TRBV2 to TRBJ2-7; no clear D. This CDR3 has 14 residues. Germline V lookup: CDR1 SNHLY, CDR2 FYNNEI. V was shortened by 4 bases and J by 0 bases, with 10 bases between the two germline ends. The CDR3 sequence: CASSVGIGSYEQYF. CDR3 bases: TGTGCCAGCAGTGTCGGCATAGGCTCCTACGAGCAGTACTTC.

J is TRBJ1-1 and V is TRBV2; perhaps TRBD1 as D (5 bases). V lost 3 bases to trimming and J lost 8 bases, with 16 bases between them. Germline CDR1 SNHLY, CDR2 FYNNEI. The CDR3 has 14 residues. The CDR3 sequence is CASSDYGTRTEAFF. The CDR3 coding sequence is TGTGCCAGCAGTGATTACGGGACCCGGACGGAAGCTTTCTTT.

This sequence joins TRBV5-1 and TRBJ1-1, with D unresolved. V was clipped by 0 bases and J by 1 base, with 7 bases between them. Germline CDR1 reads SGHRS; CDR2 reads YFSETQ. The CDR3 has 14 residues. The CDR3 loop reads CASSLGVSNTEAFF. As DNA, the CDR3 is TGCGCCAGCAGCTTGGGAGTTTCGAACACTGAAGCTTTCTTT.

This chain joins TRBV11-3 and TRBJ2-7; D is perhaps TRBD1 (5 bases). Trimming cost V 5 bases and J 2 bases, with 13 bases left between them. The CDR3 length is 14 residues. CDR1 SGHNT and CDR2 YENEEA come from the germline V gene. For the CDR3, the DNA is TGTGCCAGCAGCCTCGACAGCTCTACCTACGAGCAGTACTTC. Its protein product is CASSLDSSTYEQYF.

The chain links TRBV2 to TRBJ2-5; D may be TRBD1 or TRBD2 (5 bases each). V lost 0 bases and J lost 5, with 13 bases in between. The CDR3 contains 15 residues. CDR1 is SNHLY, CDR2 FYNNEI, per germline. The CDR3 here is CASSEAGEGRETQYF. CDR3 sequence (DNA): TGTGCCAGCAGTGAAGCAGGAGAGGGACGGGAGACCCAGTACTTC. Variable domain in full (rest from reference TRBV2 and TRBJ2-5): EPEVTQTPSHQVTQMGQEVILRCVPISNHLYFYWYRQILGQKVEFLVSFYNNEISEKSEIFDDQFSVERPDGSNFTLKIRSTKLEDSAMYFCASSEAGEGRETQYFGPGTRLLVL.

V is TRBV29-1 and J is TRBJ1-3, with 8 bases that match TRBD1. Germline V gives CDR1 SQVTM, CDR2 ANQGSEA. This CDR3 is built from 14 residues. V shed 8 bases and J 4 bases; nucleotides not matched to a gene: 10. CDR3 in amino acids: CSLSLRGQGNTIYF. CDR3 bases: TGCAGCCTTAGCCTCAGGGGGCAAGGAAACACCATATATTTT.

The V call is TRBV29-1, the J call TRBJ2-5; TRBD2 is a possible D gene (6 bases). Trimming took 6 bases from V and 1 from J, leaving 12 bases between them. Germline V gene lookup returns CDR1 SQVTM and CDR2 ANQGSEA. This CDR3 region has 13 residues. CDR3 amino acids: CSVAPGLQETQYF. The DNA of the CDR3 is TGCAGCGTGGCACCGGGACTCCAAGAGACCCAGTACTTC.

In this sample, this clone turned up once. This rearrangement joins TRBV19 to TRBJ2-2; D is uncertain. The germline gives CDR1 LNHDA, CDR2 SQIVND (reference sequence). The ends were cut back, 3 bases at V and 8 bases at J, with 7 bases in the middle. This CDR3 is built from 12 residues. The CDR3, as DNA: TGTGCCAGTAGTATCGGGCGGGGGGAGCTGTTTTTT. Protein sequence: CASSIGRGELFF. Together with reference TRBV19 and TRBJ2-2, the CDR3 gives the full variable domain: DGGITQSPKYLFRKEGQNVTLSCEQNLNHDAMYWYRQDPGQGLRLIYYSQIVNDFQKGDIAEGYSVSREKKESFPLTVTSAQKNPTAFYLCASSIGRGELFFGEGSRLTVL.

The J gene is TRBJ1-2, the V gene TRBV9; tentative D call: TRBD1 (5 bases). V was clipped by 0 bases and J by 4 bases, with 10 bases between them. The germline V gene encodes CDR1 SGDLS and CDR2 YYNGEE. There are 14 residues in the CDR3. Here the CDR3 reads CASSVVEDTYGYTF. The CDR3 nucleotides read TGTGCCAGCAGCGTAGTGGAGGACACCTATGGCTACACCTTC.

J is TRBJ2-7 and V is TRBV5-6, with D uncertain. V dropped 2 bases and J dropped 3 bases, with 12 bases sitting between them. The CDR3 sequence is 14 residues long. From germline, CDR1 is SGHDT and CDR2 YYEEEE. The CDR3: CASSFSVPIYEQYF. CDR3 nucleotides: TGTGCCAGCAGCTTCTCCGTTCCCATCTACGAGCAGTACTTC.

The chain joins TRBV6-7 to TRBJ2-4, with D perhaps given as TRBD1 or TRBD2 (5 bases each). TRBV6-7 is an ORF; its function is uncertain. With 0 bases removed from V and 5 bases from J, the gap between germline ends came to 14 bases. CDR3 length equals 16 residues. CDR3 sequence (DNA): TGTGCCAGCAGTTACTCAGTTAGAGGGGAAGAAAACATTCAGTACTTC. This translates into CASSYSVRGEENIQYF.

The J gene is TRBJ1-4, the V gene TRBV5-1; perhaps TRBD1 as D (5 bases). This CDR3 spans 14 amino acids. V was cut by 6 bases and J by 8 bases, with 17 bases left in between. From germline, CDR1 is SGHRS and CDR2 YFSETQ. DNA of the CDR3: TGCGCCAGCAACTTACCAGGGAAAAGAGAAAAACTGTTTTTT. It codes for CASNLPGKREKLFF.

With respect to this clone: Different DNA sequences within this sample yield the same CDR3. J is TRBJ2-1 and V is TRBV27; no definite D call. With 1 base removed from V and 2 bases from J, the gap between germline ends came to 6 bases. CDR1 is MNHEY, CDR2 SMNVEV, per germline (reference sequence). The CDR3 runs to 14 residues. The CDR3 DNA follows: TGTGCCAGCAGTTTATATGGCGCCTACAATGAGCAGTTCTTC. Protein product: CASSLYGAYNEQFF.